This note documents a single T cell receptor beta chain sequence. Its antigen remains unknown. The data are from a study of early T cells in non-severe SARS-CoV-2 infection. Study-level background: Unsorted whole-blood RNA was sequenced in bulk, leaving chains unpaired.

Study-level findings and limits: Reliance on VDJdb matching favored anti-spike CD8 responses; private and CD4 specificities were missed.

Separate cDNA molecules each had unique molecular identifiers attached to them. TCRdb re-called the 5' RACE reads with MiXCR, one entry per CDR3 protein. Among about 130,000 distinct CDR3 sequences, more than 12% were seen once, and the ten largest hold 20% to 25%. The CDR3 is 17 residues long. V lost 4 bases and J 6 bases, leaving 24 bases between the germline ends. The V gene's germline CDR1 is MGHRA and CDR2 YSYEKL. The chain joins TRBV4-1 to TRBJ1-2, with D perhaps TRBD1 (6 bases). The clonotype originates from an adult who was a healthcare worker with PCR-confirmed SARS-CoV-2 infection or an uninfected control (not recorded which). Sequenced material: whole blood. CDR3 loop: CASSPTIGGTRGHGYTF. As DNA, the CDR3 is TGCGCCAGCAGCCCCACCATCGGGGGTACACGGGGGCATGGCTACACCTTC.